This T cell receptor beta chain was captured in a study of T cell repertoires in cytomegalovirus infection. Study-level information: Peptides in the study included HLA-C-restricted and HLA-B-restricted CMV epitopes. Evidence of both CMV infection and a matching HLA type came from public TCR beta signatures.

Study results and limitations: CMV-specific HLA-C-restricted TCR beta clonotypes dominated the ex vivo response. People with CMV and the relevant HLA were identified by cumulative public TCR beta family frequency.

Regarding this clonotype: What it binds is unknown.

In TCRdb, the reads were re-called with MiXCR into one record per CDR3 protein. The sample holds under 130,000 distinct CDR3 sequences, roughly two fifths seen once. This sequence originates from a human donor in good health (CMV status not recorded). Some clones in this sample may be carry-over from other donors' samples. This material consisted of CD8+ T cells from cultured PBMCs, taken from culture after CMV antigen stimulation.

CDR3 residues: CASSVAPESTDTQYF. CDR3 DNA sequence: TGTGCCAGCAGCGTGGCGCCTGAGTCCACAGATACGCAGTATTTT. The chain combines TRBV9 with TRBJ2-3, with D unresolved. This CDR3 is built from 15 residues. Per the germline V gene, CDR1 is SGDLS and CDR2 is YYNGEE. V lost 2 bases and J 2 bases, leaving 12 bases between the germline ends.